This T cell receptor (beta chain) was obtained from a study of blood T cell repertoires in COVID-19. About the research overall: The study drew acute and convalescent COVID-19 samples from the United States, Italy and Spain. Sources were T cells, B-cell-depleted T cells, or PBMCs; the material itself was cDNA or gDNA.

Libraries were prepared by immunoSEQ multiplex PCR; TCRdb keeps only in-frame clonotypes and omits some of them. This table has 150,000 to 200,000 clones, approximately 86% appearing once. This clone was seen a few times. This receptor was obtained from a man aged 45-60 years with active or convalescent COVID-19. The source material was peripheral blood.

CDR3 in amino acids: CASSQDRVAQRPHEQFF. The CDR3 DNA sequence: TGCGCCAGCAGCCAAGATCGAGTAGCGCAGCGTCCCCATGAGCAGTTCTTC. V usage is TRBV4-1 and J usage is TRBJ2-1; tentatively, D is TRBD2 (5 bases). The germline CDR1 and CDR2 sequences are MGHRA and YSYEKL. Trimming took off 0 bases at V and 8 bases at J, with 20 bases between the two ends. The CDR3 is 17 amino acids.